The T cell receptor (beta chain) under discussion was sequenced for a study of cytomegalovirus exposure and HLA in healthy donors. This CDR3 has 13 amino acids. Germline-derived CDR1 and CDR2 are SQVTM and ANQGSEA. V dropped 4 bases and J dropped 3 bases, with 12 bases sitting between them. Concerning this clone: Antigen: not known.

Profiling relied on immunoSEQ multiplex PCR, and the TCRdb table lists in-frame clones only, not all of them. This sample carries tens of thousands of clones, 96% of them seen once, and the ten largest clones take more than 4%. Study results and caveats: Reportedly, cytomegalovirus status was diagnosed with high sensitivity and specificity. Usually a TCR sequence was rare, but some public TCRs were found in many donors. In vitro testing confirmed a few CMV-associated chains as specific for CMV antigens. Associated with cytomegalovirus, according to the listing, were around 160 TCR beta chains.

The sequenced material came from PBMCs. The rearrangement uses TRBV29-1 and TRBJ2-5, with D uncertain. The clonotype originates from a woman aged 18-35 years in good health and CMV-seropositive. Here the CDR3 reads CSVGQVSEETQYF. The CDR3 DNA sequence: TGCAGCGTTGGTCAGGTCTCAGAAGAGACCCAGTACTTC.